Presented here are 21 T cell receptor beta chains from one specimen sequenced in a study of human T cells and chemical hapten exposure. One entry per CDR3 protein results from TCRdb running MiXCR on the RACE reads. The sample has 280,000 or so distinct CDR3 sequences, approximately 7.5% seen once. Sample time point: pre-sensitization, week 0. The treatment denotes: therapeutic diphenylcyclopropenone sensitization with weekly scalp DPC. Sample: whole blood, taken in connection with sensitization to the hapten diphenylcyclopropenone (DPC). The receptor source for this set is a man younger than 30 with alopecia areata. Some clones in this sample may be carry-over from other donors' samples.

V gene TRBV29-1 combines with J gene TRBJ2-3; D remains ambiguous. The CDR3 consists of 12 residues. The V and J ends lost 6 bases and 6 bases respectively, with 13 bases between them. Looked up from germline, CDR1 is SQVTM and CDR2 is ANQGSEA. CDR3 DNA: TGCAGCGTCGTCGGTGCGGTGGATACGCAGTATTTT. This sequence encodes CSVVGAVDTQYF.

This chain links TRBV12-3 or TRBV12-4 with TRBJ1-1; D not resolved. CDR3 length: 13 amino acids. The germline V and J ends were trimmed by 4 bases and 1 base, with 7 bases remaining between them. As DNA, the CDR3 is TGTGCCAGCAGTTCTCTCGAGAACACTGAAGCTTTCTTT. This encodes CASSSLENTEAFF.

This clonotype was observed a handful of times. The genes are TRBV11-3 and TRBJ2-1; weak D call: TRBD1 (6 bases). V lost 5 bases to trimming and J lost 7 bases, with 12 bases between them. The V gene's germline CDR1 is SGHNT and CDR2 YENEEA. The CDR3 spans 13 residues. This CDR3 is CASSENRVNEQFF. The DNA of the CDR3 is TGTGCCAGCAGCGAAAACAGGGTGAATGAGCAGTTCTTC.

This clonotype was detected a few times. This sequence joins TRBV5-1 and TRBJ2-7; 7 positions match TRBD1. Per the germline V gene, CDR1 is SGHRS and CDR2 is YFSETQ. The J segment lost 2 bases and the V segment lost 4 bases, leaving 9 bases of the junction unmatched. The CDR3 totals 15 residues. The DNA for the CDR3 is TGCGCCAGCAGCCGGGGACAGTTTGGTCCCTACGAGCAGTACTTC. Amino acid sequence: CASSRGQFGPYEQYF.

The gene calls are TRBV12-5 and TRBJ1-1; D is undetermined. Germline CDR1 and CDR2: LGHNT and FRNRAP. CDR3 length: 12 residues. The V end lost 0 bases, the J end lost 10 bases, and 9 bases lay between the germline ends. The CDR3 sequence: CASGLVEFVAFF. CDR3 in DNA: TGTGCTAGTGGTTTGGTAGAGTTTGTAGCTTTCTTT.

This clonotype was counted between two and nine times. The V call is TRBV7-9, the J call TRBJ1-2; D is uncertain. There are 15 residues in the CDR3. Germline V CDR1 and CDR2: SEHNR, FQNEAQ (reference sequence). Trimming pared 5 bases from V and 4 bases from J, leaving 17 bases between. CDR3: CASSRASQRSYGYTF. The CDR3 DNA is TGTGCCAGCAGCCGGGCCTCCCAACGGTCCTATGGCTACACCTTC.

The chain joins TRBV28 to TRBJ2-4, with D tentatively TRBD1 (6 bases). This CDR3 spans 13 amino acids. The V gene lost 10 bases and the J gene lost 1 base, with 11 bases spanning the gap. Germline-derived CDR1 and CDR2 are MDHEN and SYDVKM. The CDR3 coding sequence is TGTGCCACCACAGGGTTGGCCAAAAACATTCAGTACTTC. Protein product: CATTGLAKNIQYF.

Many counts were recorded for this clonotype. The chain recombines TRBV7-8 with TRBJ2-2; unclear D gene. The CDR3 sequence is 15 residues long. Germline loops: CDR1 SGHVS, CDR2 FQNEAQ. V was shortened by 5 bases and J by 4 bases, with 14 bases between the two germline ends. DNA for the CDR3: TGTGCCAGCAGCCTTCCGGGTATAAGCACCGGGGAGCTGTTTTTT. This gives the protein CASSLPGISTGELFF.

This clonotype was observed a handful of times. This rearrangement joins TRBV4-2 to TRBJ2-5; no reliable D call. Trimming removed 6 bases from V and 4 bases from J, with 6 bases in between. Germline V gene data show CDR1 as LGHNA and CDR2 as YNFKEQ. CDR3 size: 11 residues. CDR3 loop: CASRVRETQYF. CDR3 DNA: TGTGCCAGCAGGGTTCGAGAGACCCAGTACTTC.

In its sample, this clonotype was seen many times. The V and J genes are TRBV28 and TRBJ2-5; 7 bases are shared with TRBD1. The length of the CDR3 is 18 residues. The V gene end was trimmed by 1 base and the J gene end by 3 bases; junction bases not matched to a gene: 14. From germline, CDR1 is MDHEN and CDR2 SYDVKM. CDR3 sequence: CASSLSAAGVGGEETQYF. As DNA, the CDR3 is TGTGCCAGCAGTTTATCAGCCGCTGGAGTAGGGGGCGAAGAGACCCAGTACTTC.

This clonotype has just a few counts. The chain couples TRBV3-1 to TRBJ1-3, with D unclear. This CDR3 region has 12 residues. The V end was cut by 0 bases, the J end by 4 bases, with 1 base between. Germline CDR1 is LGHDT and CDR2 is YNNKEL (reference sequence). CDR3 amino acids: CASSQEGNTIYF. The DNA for the CDR3 is TGTGCCAGCAGCCAAGAAGGAAACACCATATATTTT.

This chain joins TRBV5-1 and TRBJ2-3, with TRBD1 as a possible D gene (5 bases). V gave up 8 bases and J gave up 3 bases, with 10 bases separating them. This CDR3 region has 12 residues. Germline values: CDR1 SGHRS, CDR2 YFSETQ. The CDR3 DNA reads TGCGCCAGTCAGGGAATTACAGATACGCAGTATTTT. Its protein product is CASQGITDTQYF.

This clonotype showed up many times. J is TRBJ1-5 and V is TRBV6-1, with D possibly matching TRBD1 (6 bases). The CDR3 covers 15 residues. Germline V lookup: CDR1 MNHNS, CDR2 SASEGT. V lost 1 base and J lost 7, with 14 bases in between. The CDR3 loop is CASSEVQQGRQPQHF. In DNA, the CDR3 is TGTGCCAGCAGTGAAGTGCAACAGGGTCGACAGCCCCAGCATTTT.

This clonotype was seen repeatedly, ten times or more. The V gene is TRBV5-6, the J gene TRBJ2-2; 12 bases agree with TRBD2. The CDR3 contains 16 residues. V trimming: 4 bases; J trimming: 5 bases; junction bases outside the gene matches: 6. Germline-derived CDR1 and CDR2 are SGHDT and YYEEEE. This CDR3 reads CASSLGLAGHTGELFF. In DNA form, the CDR3 reads TGTGCCAGCAGCCTTGGACTAGCGGGGCATACCGGGGAGCTGTTTTTT.

There are a few counts of this clonotype. This chain uses TRBV12-3 or TRBV12-4 with TRBJ2-1; D possibly matches TRBD1 or TRBD2 (6 bases each). The ends were cut back, 5 bases at V and 7 bases at J, with 12 bases in the middle. The CDR3 length is 13 residues. In DNA, the CDR3 is TGTGCCAGCAGTCTGGGGGCGGGGAATGAGCAGTTCTTC. This gives the protein CASSLGAGNEQFF.

In this sample, this clonotype turned up a few times. The chain couples TRBV27 to TRBJ1-1, with D possibly TRBD1 on 5 matching bases. Trimming took off 3 bases at V and 4 bases at J, with 15 bases between the two ends. The CDR3 extends over 15 amino acids. The V gene's germline CDR1 is MNHEY and CDR2 SMNVEV (reference sequence). The CDR3, as DNA: TGTGCCAGCAGTTTCCGGGAGGGCGGGGGCACTGAAGCTTTCTTT. Its translation: CASSFREGGGTEAFF.

In this sample, this clonotype turned up many times. The chain links TRBV5-1 to TRBJ2-7; 9 bases map to TRBD1. This CDR3 contains 15 residues. V lost 0 bases and J lost 4; bases outside the gene matches: 5. Germline V CDR1 and CDR2: SGHRS, YFSETQ. The CDR3 DNA is TGCGCCAGCAGCTTGGAAACCGGGACAGGGTACGAGCAGTACTTC. Translation gives CASSLETGTGYEQYF.

There are many counts of this clonotype. The gene calls are TRBV5-1 and TRBJ1-3; D not certain. Trimming left V 2 bases short and J 2 bases short, with 11 bases between. From germline, CDR1 is SGHRS and CDR2 YFSETQ. There are 15 residues in the CDR3. CDR3 in amino acids: CASSFWEGAGNTIYF. CDR3 in DNA: TGCGCCAGCAGCTTTTGGGAGGGCGCTGGAAACACCATATATTTT.

V usage is TRBV10-3 and J usage is TRBJ2-7; D remains ambiguous. The V gene lost 2 bases and the J gene lost 2 bases, with 16 bases spanning the gap. This CDR3 contains 16 residues. From germline, CDR1 is ENHRY and CDR2 SYGVKD. CDR3 residues: CAISEPQKTSTYEQYF. DNA for the CDR3: TGTGCCATCAGTGAGCCCCAAAAGACAAGTACCTACGAGCAGTACTTC.

This clonotype was counted a few times. The chain employs TRBV7-9 and TRBJ1-6; 10 bases align to TRBD1. The V segment lost 5 bases and the J segment 6 bases; nucleotides outside the gene matches: 13. Per germline, CDR1 SEHNR and CDR2 FQNEAQ (reference sequence). The CDR3 contains 18 residues. In DNA form, the CDR3 reads TGTGCCAGCAGCCCACCGCCCAGGACAGGGGGGATTAATTCACCCCTCCACTTT. This codes for CASSPPPRTGGINSPLHF.

This clonotype was counted a few times. The rearrangement uses TRBV2 and TRBJ1-5, with 7 bases identical to TRBD1. After removal of 2 bases from V and 0 bases from J, the junction contained 4 bases not matched to a gene. CDR1 is SNHLY, CDR2 FYNNEI, per germline. There are 16 residues in the CDR3. The DNA for the CDR3 is TGTGCCAGCAGTGAAACTAGGACAGGTAGCAATCAGCCCCAGCATTTT. Protein: CASSETRTGSNQPQHF.